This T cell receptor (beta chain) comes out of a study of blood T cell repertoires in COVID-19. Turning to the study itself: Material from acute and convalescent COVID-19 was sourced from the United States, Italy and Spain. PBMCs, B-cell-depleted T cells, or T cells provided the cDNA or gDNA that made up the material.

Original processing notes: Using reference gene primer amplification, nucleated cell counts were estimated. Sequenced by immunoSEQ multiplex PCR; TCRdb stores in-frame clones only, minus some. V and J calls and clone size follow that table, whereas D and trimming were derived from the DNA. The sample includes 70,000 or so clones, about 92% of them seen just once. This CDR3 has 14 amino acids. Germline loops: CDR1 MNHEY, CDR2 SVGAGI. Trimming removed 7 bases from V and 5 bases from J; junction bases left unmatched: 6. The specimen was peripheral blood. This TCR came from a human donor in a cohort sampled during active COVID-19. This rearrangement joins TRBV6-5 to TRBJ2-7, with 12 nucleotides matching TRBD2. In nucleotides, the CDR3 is TGTGCCAGCATCCGACTAGCGGGAGCGGACGAGCAGTACTTC. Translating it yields CASIRLAGADEQYF.